This section outlines one T cell receptor (beta chain) sequence together with its context. Its antigen is as yet unknown. The PCR used 60 Vbeta and 13 Jbeta primers. Sequencing was performed with immunoSEQ multiplex PCR; in TCRdb, only in-frame clones are kept and a portion is missing. Of 120,000 to 150,000 clones in the sample, around three quarters were seen once. This sample is part of a study of cytomegalovirus exposure and HLA in healthy donors. The study's findings and limits: Association of a missense DCLRE1C variant with TCR beta V- and J-gene trimming was reported in a later analysis.

Each donor was nominally healthy when sampled (though unrecorded immune exposures were likely). The TCR originated in a middle-aged man in good health and CMV-seropositive. Sequencing was done on a sample of PBMCs.

The CDR3 bases are TGTGCCAGCAGCGGGTACCGGGACAGGGGCGTTGGTCGAGAGACCCAGTACTTC. This gives the protein CASSGYRDRGVGRETQYF. The V gene is TRBV11-2, the J gene TRBJ2-5, with 10 bases lining up with TRBD1. Germline V gene sequence: CDR1 SGHAT, CDR2 FQNNGV. This CDR3 spans 18 amino acids. The V gene end was trimmed by 5 bases and the J gene end by 4 bases; junction bases not matched to a gene: 16.